Sequencing of this T cell receptor (beta chain) was carried out in a study of radiotherapy plus CTLA-4 blockade in lung cancer. The wider study: Disease control was present in 30% to 35% of patients, and objective responses in less than 20%.

This CDR3 comprises 17 residues. Germline V gene lookup returns CDR1 SGHTA and CDR2 FQGNSA. Unmatched junction bases numbered 17, after V lost 5 bases and J lost 5 bases. General study results and limits: Among blood TCR repertoires after radiotherapy plus ipilimumab, tumor-derived clones expanded. Reports identified early blood T cell clone dynamics, with interferon-beta, as the best response predictor.

Ipilimumab-mediated CTLA-4 blockade plus focal radiation was given to patients having chemo-refractory metastatic non-small-cell lung cancer. About this clone: Its antigen is not identified.

Some clones are missing from TCRdb's copy, which holds only in-frame ones; the method was immunoSEQ multiplex PCR. The table records more than 65,000 clones, under 85% of them present only once. The sequencing used peripheral blood, collected from a patient treated with radiotherapy plus ipilimumab. The receptor comes from a human donor with non-small cell lung cancer who had stable disease on radiotherapy plus ipilimumab. The chain recombines TRBV7-2 with TRBJ2-5; 7 positions agree with TRBD2. DNA of the CDR3: TGTGCCAGCAGCCCTATGGGGGGGGGTGGAATCCGGGAGACCCAGTACTTC. Protein: CASSPMGGGGIRETQYF.